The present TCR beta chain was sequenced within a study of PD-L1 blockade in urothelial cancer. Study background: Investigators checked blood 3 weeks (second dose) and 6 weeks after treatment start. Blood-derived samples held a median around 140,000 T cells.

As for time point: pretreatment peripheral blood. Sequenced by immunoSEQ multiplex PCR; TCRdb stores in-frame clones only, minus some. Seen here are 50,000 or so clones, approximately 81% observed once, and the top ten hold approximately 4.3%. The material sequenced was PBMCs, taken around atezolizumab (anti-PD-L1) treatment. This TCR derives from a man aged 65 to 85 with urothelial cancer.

The CDR3 region has the DNA TGTGCCAGCATTAAACTACCTGACAGGGCCCATGGCTACACCTTC. This encodes CASIKLPDRAHGYTF. The V gene is TRBV5-4, the J gene TRBJ1-2; 7 bases fit TRBD1. This CDR3 is 15 amino acids long. V lost 6 bases, J lost 6 bases, and 14 bases stayed unmatched. Germline V gives CDR1 SGHNT, CDR2 YYREEE (reference sequence).